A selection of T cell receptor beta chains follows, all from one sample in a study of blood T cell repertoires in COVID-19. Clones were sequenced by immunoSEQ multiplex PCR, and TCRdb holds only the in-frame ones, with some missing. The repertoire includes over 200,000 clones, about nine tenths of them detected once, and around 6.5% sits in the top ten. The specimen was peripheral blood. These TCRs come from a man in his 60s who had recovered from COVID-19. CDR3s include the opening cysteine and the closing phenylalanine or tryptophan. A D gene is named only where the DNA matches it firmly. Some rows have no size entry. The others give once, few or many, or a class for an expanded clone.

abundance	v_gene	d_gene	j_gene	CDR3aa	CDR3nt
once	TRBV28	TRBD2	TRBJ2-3	CASRSNLGLAESTDTQYF	TGTGCCAGCAGGTCGAATTTGGGACTAGCGGAATCCACAGATACGCAGTATTTT
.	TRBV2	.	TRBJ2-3	CAVKQGTSTDTQYF	TGTGCTGTTAAACAGGGAACTAGCACAGATACGCAGTATTTT
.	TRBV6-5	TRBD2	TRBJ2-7	CASSPLAGGPYEQYF	TGTGCCAGCAGTCCCCTAGCGGGAGGGCCCTACGAGCAGTACTTC
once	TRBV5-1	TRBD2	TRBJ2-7	CASSQQGGSYEQYF	TGCGCCAGCAGTCAGCAGGGAGGGTCCTACGAGCAGTACTTC
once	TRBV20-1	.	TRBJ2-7	CSAQASYEQYF	TGCAGTGCCCAGGCGTCCTACGAGCAGTACTTC
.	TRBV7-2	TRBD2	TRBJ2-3	CASSLVLTSGGSDTQYF	TGTGCCAGCAGCTTAGTTCTTACTAGCGGGGGATCAGATACGCAGTATTTT
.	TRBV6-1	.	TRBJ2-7	CASSEKGGSYEQYF	TGTGCCAGCAGTGAAAAAGGGGGCTCCTACGAGCAGTACTTC
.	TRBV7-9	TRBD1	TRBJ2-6	CASSLGTGGYSGANVLTF	TGTGCCAGCAGCTTGGGGACAGGGGGCTACTCTGGGGCCAACGTCCTGACTTTC
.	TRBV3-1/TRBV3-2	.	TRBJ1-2	CASSPGERGYTF	TGTGCCAGCAGCCCAGGGGAGCGGGGCTACACCTTC
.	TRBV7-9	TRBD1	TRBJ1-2	CASSLARGTGTSYGYTF	TGTGCCAGCAGCTTAGCGCGAGGGACAGGGACCTCCTATGGCTACACCTTC
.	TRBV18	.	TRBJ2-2	CASSPRGMRATGELFF	TGTGCCAGCTCTCCTAGGGGTATGCGCGCCACCGGGGAGCTGTTTTTT
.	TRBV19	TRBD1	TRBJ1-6	CASSIFHPGQGNFNSPLHF	TGTGCCAGTAGTATATTCCATCCGGGACAGGGGAATTTTAATTCACCCCTCCACTTT
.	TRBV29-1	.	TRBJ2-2	CSVGAGNTGELFF	TGCAGCGTTGGGGCAGGGAACACCGGGGAGCTGTTTTTT
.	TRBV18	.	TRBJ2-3	CASSPGPTDTQYF	TGTGCCAGCTCACCGGGGCCCACAGATACGCAGTATTTT
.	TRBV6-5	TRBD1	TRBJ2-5	CASRWDRGTQYF	TGTGCCAGCCGATGGGACAGGGGGACTCAGTACTTC
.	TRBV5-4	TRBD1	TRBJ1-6	CASSFGDRGNSPLHF	TGTGCCAGCAGCTTTGGGGACAGGGGGAATTCACCCCTCCACTTT
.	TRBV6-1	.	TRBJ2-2	CASSELRGTNTGELFF	TGTGCCAGCAGTGAACTCCGGGGAACGAACACCGGGGAGCTGTTTTTT
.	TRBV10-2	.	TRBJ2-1	CASKSGQGYNEQFF	TGCGCCAGCAAGAGCGGGCAAGGCTACAATGAGCAGTTCTTC
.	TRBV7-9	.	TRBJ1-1	CASSPGGSDTEAFF	TGTGCCAGCAGCCCCGGCGGGTCGGACACTGAAGCTTTCTTT
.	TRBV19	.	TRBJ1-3	CASSEDHSGNTIYF	TGTGCCAGTAGTGAGGATCACTCTGGAAACACCATATATTTT
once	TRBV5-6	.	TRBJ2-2	CASSFQGTITGELFF	TGTGCCAGCAGCTTCCAGGGGACGATCACCGGGGAGCTGTTTTTT
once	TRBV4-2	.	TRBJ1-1	CASSQLGLNTEAFF	TGTGCCAGCAGCCAACTAGGCCTGAACACTGAAGCTTTCTTT
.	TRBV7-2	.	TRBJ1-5	CASSFSPQSNQPQHF	TGTGCCAGCAGCTTTTCCCCCCAGAGCAATCAGCCCCAGCATTTT
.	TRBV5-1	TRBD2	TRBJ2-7	CASSEQFREGEQYF	TGCGCCAGCAGCGAACAGTTCCGGGAGGGCGAGCAGTACTTC
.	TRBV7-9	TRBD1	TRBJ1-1	CASSLRTGPDDEAFF	TGTGCCAGCAGCTTAAGGACAGGGCCCGACGATGAAGCTTTCTTT
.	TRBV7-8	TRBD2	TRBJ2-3	CASSLGRLAGGSTDTQYF	TGTGCCAGCAGCTTAGGGAGACTAGCGGGAGGGAGCACAGATACGCAGTATTTT
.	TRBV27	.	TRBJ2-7	CASSSIGTGIYEQYF	TGTGCCAGCAGTTCAATCGGGACTGGTATCTACGAGCAGTACTTC
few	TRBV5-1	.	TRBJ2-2	CASSADPGSGTGELFF	TGCGCCAGCAGCGCTGATCCCGGATCAGGCACCGGGGAGCTGTTTTTT
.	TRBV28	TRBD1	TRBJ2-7	CASRQVQGALDEQYF	TGTGCCAGCCGACAAGTACAGGGGGCGCTTGACGAGCAGTACTTC
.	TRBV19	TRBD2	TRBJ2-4	CASGPGLAGRNIQYF	TGTGCCAGTGGACCTGGACTAGCCGGCCGAAACATTCAGTACTTC
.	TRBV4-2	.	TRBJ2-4	CASSLLRGRPKNIQYF	TGTGCCAGCAGCCTACTACGCGGGCGTCCTAAAAACATTCAGTACTTC
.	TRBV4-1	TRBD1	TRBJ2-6	CASSQLPPQGFGANVLTF	TGCGCCAGCAGCCAACTACCCCCACAGGGGTTCGGGGCCAACGTCCTGACTTTC
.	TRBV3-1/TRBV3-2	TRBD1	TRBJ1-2	CASSQDFGTGDYGYTF	TGTGCCAGCAGCCAAGATTTCGGGACAGGGGACTATGGCTACACCTTC
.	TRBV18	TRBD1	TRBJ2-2	CASSRGQGINTGELFF	TGTGCCAGCTCACGGGGACAGGGGATTAACACCGGGGAGCTGTTTTTT
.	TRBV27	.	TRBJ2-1	CPSSLGQGCNEQFF	TGTCCTAGCAGTCTCGGGCAGGGGTGCAATGAGCAGTTCTTC
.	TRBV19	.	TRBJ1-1	CASSIGRTPNTEAFF	TGTGCCAGTAGTATAGGGAGGACTCCAAACACTGAAGCTTTCTTT
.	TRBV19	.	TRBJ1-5	CASSPNTLSNQPQHF	TGTGCCAGTAGCCCTAATACCCTGAGCAATCAGCCCCAGCATTTT
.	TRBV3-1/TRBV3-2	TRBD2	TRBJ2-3	CASSRGLEDTQYF	TGTGCCAGCAGCCGCGGACTAGAAGATACGCAGTATTTT
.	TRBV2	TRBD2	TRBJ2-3	CASRHSGTSDTQYF	TGTGCCAGCAGGCATAGCGGGACATCAGATACGCAGTATTTT
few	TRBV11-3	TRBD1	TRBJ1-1	CASSDTGDSEAFF	TGTGCCAGCAGCGATACAGGGGACAGCGAAGCTTTCTTT
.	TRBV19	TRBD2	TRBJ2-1	CASSILAGGPEQFF	TGTGCCAGTAGTATACTAGCGGGGGGGCCTGAGCAGTTCTTC
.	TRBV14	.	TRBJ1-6	CASSQDVGREVYNSPLHF	TGTGCCAGCAGCCAAGATGTTGGGAGGGAAGTCTATAATTCACCCCTCCACTTT
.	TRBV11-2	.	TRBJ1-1	CASSQLGGATEAFF	TGTGCCAGCAGTCAACTTGGGGGGGCTACTGAAGCTTTCTTT
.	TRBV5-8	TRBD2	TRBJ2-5	CASSLGAGGYTETQYF	TGTGCCAGCAGCTTGGGAGCGGGAGGGTATACGGAGACCCAGTACTTC
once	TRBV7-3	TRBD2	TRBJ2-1	CASTQAGYNEQFF	TGTGCCAGCACCCAAGCGGGATACAATGAGCAGTTCTTC
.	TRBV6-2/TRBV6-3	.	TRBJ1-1	CASSYSSSQYLPSEAFF	TGTGCCAGCAGTTACTCGAGTTCACAGTACCTACCCTCTGAAGCTTTCTTT
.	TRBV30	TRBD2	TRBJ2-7	CAWSVRERGFPDEQYF	TGTGCCTGGAGTGTAAGGGAGCGGGGGTTCCCAGACGAGCAGTACTTC
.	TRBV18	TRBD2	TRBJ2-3	CASSPRASGSSTDTQYF	TGTGCCAGCTCACCACGGGCTAGCGGGAGCTCGACAGATACGCAGTATTTT
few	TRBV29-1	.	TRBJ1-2	CSVDASGGFSYGYTF	TGCAGCGTTGACGCCTCCGGGGGTTTCAGCTATGGCTACACCTTC
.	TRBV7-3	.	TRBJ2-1	CASSSPEGADRAQFF	TGTGCCAGCAGCTCCCCAGAAGGAGCGGACCGCGCACAGTTCTTC
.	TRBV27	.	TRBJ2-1	CASRGQVFYNEQFF	TGTGCCAGCCGTGGGCAGGTCTTTTACAATGAGCAGTTCTTC
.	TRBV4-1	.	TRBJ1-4	CASSSRNEKLFF	TGCGCCAGCAGCTCCAGGAATGAAAAACTGTTTTTT
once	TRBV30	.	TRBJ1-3	CAWSVGGTGNTIYF	TGTGCCTGGAGTGTGGGAGGGACTGGAAACACCATATATTTT
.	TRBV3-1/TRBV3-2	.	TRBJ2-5	CASSQEERETQYF	TGTGCCAGCAGCCAAGAGGAGCGGGAGACCCAGTACTTC
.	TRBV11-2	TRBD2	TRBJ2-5	CASSEGTSGRSRETQYF	TGTGCCAGCAGTGAAGGGACTAGCGGGAGAAGTCGGGAGACCCAGTACTTC
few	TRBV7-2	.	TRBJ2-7	CASSLEVSGYEQYF	TGTGCCAGCAGCTTAGAAGTTTCGGGCTACGAGCAGTACTTC
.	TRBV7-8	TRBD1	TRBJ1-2	CASRRGTGAGYTF	TGTGCCAGCAGGCGCGGGACAGGGGCTGGCTACACCTTC